These 12 T cell receptor beta chains originate from one sample sequenced in a study of cytomegalovirus exposure and HLA in healthy donors. Primers included in the PCR were 60 Vbeta and 13 Jbeta primers. Using immunoSEQ multiplex PCR, the repertoire was profiled, and TCRdb retains in-frame clones only, with some absent. The sample yields approximately 150,000 clones, over 60% seen once. The sequenced material came from PBMCs. The receptors originated from a man aged 35-49 years in good health and CMV-seronegative.

The chain joins TRBV9 to TRBJ2-6; D perhaps matches TRBD1 (6 bases). The CDR3 sequence is 16 residues long. V dropped 3 bases and J dropped 4 bases, with 14 bases sitting between them. The germline V gene encodes CDR1 SGDLS and CDR2 YYNGEE. The DNA for the CDR3 is TGTGCCAGCAGCGGAATCAGGGGTCCGGGGGCCAACGTCCTGACTTTC. Translation: CASSGIRGPGANVLTF.

This clone was picked up one time. This chain uses TRBV29-1 with TRBJ2-1; D may be TRBD1 (7 bases). The V gene's germline CDR1 is SQVTM and CDR2 ANQGSEA. The CDR3 is 13 amino acids. V was pared by 8 bases and J by 7 bases, with 18 bases between. CDR3 loop: CSFGGGAGNEQFF. CDR3 coding DNA: TGCAGCTTTGGAGGGGGCGCAGGGAATGAGCAGTTCTTC.

The V call is TRBV7-8, the J call TRBJ2-7; TRBD2 agrees at 8 bases. Trimming cost V 5 bases and J 3 bases; bases outside gene matches: 3. This CDR3 spans 13 amino acids. The germline V gene encodes CDR1 SGHVS and CDR2 FQNEAQ. DNA of the CDR3: TGTGCCAGCAGCCCAGGGACTAGCTACGAGCAGTACTTC. It encodes CASSPGTSYEQYF.

This clone was recorded a few times. The V call is TRBV28, the J call TRBJ2-1; tentatively, D is TRBD2 (5 bases). The CDR3 consists of 13 residues. Germline V CDR1 and CDR2: MDHEN, SYDVKM. The V gene lost 3 bases and the J gene lost 9 bases, with 12 bases spanning the gap. The CDR3 reads CASSFPSGGEQFF. The CDR3 DNA is TGTGCCAGCAGTTTCCCCTCTGGAGGTGAGCAGTTCTTC.

The rearrangement uses TRBV7-6 and TRBJ2-2; TRBD1 is a possible D gene (6 bases). Germline V lookup: CDR1 SGHVS, CDR2 FNYEAQ. V was clipped by 1 base and J by 3 bases, with 12 bases between them. The CDR3 is 16 amino acids. Here the CDR3 reads CASSLGGGGHTGELFF. CDR3 DNA: TGTGCCAGCAGCTTAGGGGGTGGGGGCCACACCGGGGAGCTGTTTTTT.

V is TRBV7-2 and J is TRBJ2-7; 13 bases line up with TRBD2. From germline, CDR1 is SGHTA and CDR2 FQGNSA. The CDR3 is made up of 17 amino acids. The V segment lost 4 bases and the J segment 2 bases; nucleotides outside the gene matches: 8. CDR3 in amino acids: CASSSTGTSGDPYEQYF. CDR3 nucleotide sequence: TGTGCCAGCAGCTCAACCGGGACTAGCGGGGACCCCTACGAGCAGTACTTC.

The rearrangement links TRBV15 to TRBJ1-5, with D possibly matching TRBD1 (5 bases). Trimming took 0 bases from V and 3 from J, leaving 9 bases between them. CDR1 and CDR2 (germline): LNHNV, YYDKDF (reference sequence). The CDR3 is 15 amino acids. The CDR3 region is CATSRERGPNQPQHF. CDR3 nucleotides: TGTGCCACCAGCAGAGAGCGGGGACCCAATCAGCCCCAGCATTTT.

This chain uses TRBV5-1 with TRBJ2-5; D is ambiguous. Trimming removed 0 bases from V and 2 bases from J, with 8 bases in between. This CDR3 has 14 amino acids. The germline CDR1 and CDR2 sequences are SGHRS and YFSETQ. The chain's CDR3 is CASSLAQEQETQYF. DNA for the CDR3: TGCGCCAGCAGCTTGGCGCAGGAACAAGAGACCCAGTACTTC.

The chain uses TRBV7-9 and TRBJ2-7, with 8 bases matching TRBD2. The trim removed 4 bases at V and 6 bases at J, leaving 11 bases unmatched. The CDR3 contains 15 residues. CDR1 is SEHNR, CDR2 FQNEAQ, per germline (reference sequence). The CDR3 bases are TGTGCCAGCAGCTCGGGGTGGCTAGCGGGTACCGAGCAGTACTTC. It translates to CASSSGWLAGTEQYF.

Turning to this clone: A junction end diverges from the germline sequence, so it may reflect a read error. V usage is TRBV29-1 and J usage is TRBJ1-2, with 8 bases fitting TRBD1. CDR1 is SQVTM, CDR2 ANQGSEA, per germline. There are 14 residues in the CDR3. Here the CDR3 reads CSVAPTGEFYGYPF. CDR3 in DNA: TGCAGCGTTGCACCGACAGGGGAGTTCTATGGCTACCCCTTC.

V is TRBV9 and J is TRBJ2-3; a weak D match, TRBD2 (6 bases). The CDR3 runs 14 residues. Germline-derived CDR1 and CDR2 are SGDLS and YYNGEE. Between the trimmed V and J ends, which lost 2 bases and 4 bases, there was a span of 11 bases. CDR3 residues: CASSVGGGPDTQYF. The DNA of the CDR3 is TGTGCCAGCAGCGTCGGGGGTGGGCCAGATACGCAGTATTTT.

This clone was seen only once. V usage is TRBV28 and J usage is TRBJ1-5; TRBD1 matches 9 bases. The CDR3 totals 14 residues. V was clipped by 7 bases and J by 4 bases; unmatched bases: 5. Germline V gene data show CDR1 as MDHEN and CDR2 as SYDVKM. The chain's CDR3 is CASTTGQGNQPQHF. The CDR3 coding sequence is TGTGCCAGCACCACGGGACAGGGAAATCAGCCCCAGCATTTT.